The 15 T cell receptor beta chains below were found in one sample sequenced in a study of Ad26.COV2.S vaccination and SARS-CoV-2 variants. Some clones are missing from TCRdb's copy, which holds only in-frame ones; the method was immunoSEQ multiplex PCR. In the table there are about 320,000 clones, 85% to 90% of which are singletons. As for treatment: around 19 received Ad26.COV2.S at low or high dose, single or two shots; 5 received placebo; per-sample allocation not given. Day 63 after the first injection of vaccine or placebo was the sampling time. Source: peripheral blood, taken in a trial of Ad26.COV2.S vaccine versus placebo. Receptors were obtained from a person aged 18-60 years who received the Ad26.COV2.S COVID-19 vaccine or a placebo.

This chain uses TRBV6-6 with TRBJ2-2; weak D call: TRBD2 (6 bases). Trimming removed 4 bases from V and 2 bases from J, with 11 bases in between. Looked up from germline, CDR1 is MNHNY and CDR2 is SVGAGI (reference sequence). This CDR3 has 15 residues. For the CDR3, the DNA is TGTGCCAGCAGTTGGGGGACTTTTAACACCGGGGAGCTGTTTTTT. Amino acids: CASSWGTFNTGELFF.

CDR3 sequence (DNA): TGTGCCAGCTCACCGCTAACTAGCGGGAACAATGAGCAGTTCTTC. Its translation: CASSPLTSGNNEQFF. The rearrangement uses TRBV18 and TRBJ2-1; 10 nucleotides line up with TRBD2. This CDR3 region has 15 residues. Trimming removed 3 bases from V and 5 bases from J; junction bases left unmatched: 4. Germline V lookup: CDR1 KGHSH, CDR2 LQKENI.

Comments on this clone: Mismatch with germline at one junction end may stem from a read error. This chain links TRBV19 with TRBJ1-2; possible D gene TRBD1, 5 bases. Germline-derived CDR1 and CDR2 are LNHDA and SQIVND (reference sequence). The CDR3 extends over 12 amino acids. The DNA of the CDR3 is TGTGCCAGTTTTGACCGGGACCTGCGGATCGCCTTC. It encodes CASFDRDLRIAF.

The chain employs TRBV7-3 and TRBJ2-3, with D uncertain. The length of the CDR3 is 15 residues. Trimming stripped 2 bases from V and 2 bases from J, with 11 bases between. Per the germline V gene, CDR1 is SGHTA and CDR2 is FQGTGA. The CDR3 DNA reads TGTGCCAGCAGCTTATTCGACGGACCCACAGATACGCAGTATTTT. This translates into CASSLFDGPTDTQYF. Supplemented by reference TRBV7-3 and TRBJ2-3, the full variable domain reads GAGVSQTPSNKVTEKGKYVELRCDPISGHTALYWYRQSLGQGPEFLIYFQGTGAADDSGLPNDRFFAVRPEGSVSTLKIQRTERGDSAVYLCASSLFDGPTDTQYFGPGTRLTVL.

The chain combines TRBV5-6 with TRBJ2-3, with TRBD1 as a possible D gene (6 bases). Trimming cost V 2 bases and J 6 bases, with 19 bases left between them. Germline V gene data show CDR1 as SGHDT and CDR2 as YYEEEE. The CDR3 sequence is 16 residues long. This CDR3 reads CASSLTGRVKADTQYF. The CDR3 DNA follows: TGTGCCAGCAGCTTAACAGGGAGAGTGAAGGCGGATACGCAGTATTTT.

The chain links TRBV27 to TRBJ2-3; no clear D gene. Looked up from germline, CDR1 is MNHEY and CDR2 is SMNVEV (reference sequence). This CDR3 comprises 13 residues. Deletions cut 3 bases from V and 6 bases from J, with 10 bases between. CDR3 loop: CASSFSGPDTQYF. The DNA for the CDR3 is TGTGCCAGCAGTTTTAGTGGACCGGATACGCAGTATTTT.

The V call is TRBV12-3 or TRBV12-4, the J call TRBJ1-5; possible D gene TRBD1, 5 bases. This CDR3 is built from 13 residues. Between the trimmed V and J ends, which lost 3 bases and 4 bases, there was a span of 7 bases. In DNA, the CDR3 is TGTGCCAGCAGTTTCGAGGGGAATCAGCCCCAGCATTTT. It codes for CASSFEGNQPQHF.

The CDR3 coding sequence is TGTGCCAGCGGCAGGGGATCGACGGAGACCCAGTACTTC. Its translation is CASGRGSTETQYF. The chain has TRBV5-6 and TRBJ2-5, with D tentatively TRBD1 (6 bases). Germline V lookup: CDR1 SGHDT, CDR2 YYEEEE. The CDR3 sequence is 13 residues long. Trimming took off 7 bases at V and 5 bases at J, with 15 bases between the two ends.

The gene calls are TRBV2 and TRBJ2-5; the D gene is possibly TRBD1 (6 bases). Germline V lookup: CDR1 SNHLY, CDR2 FYNNEI. The CDR3 extends over 15 amino acids. V lost 5 bases and J lost 2, with 15 bases in between. The chain's CDR3 is CASSSQMTGQETQYF. The CDR3 bases are TGTGCCAGCAGTTCCCAGATGACAGGTCAAGAGACCCAGTACTTC.

The chain carries TRBV5-1 and TRBJ1-1; a weak D match, TRBD1 (6 bases). The CDR3 covers 14 residues. Germline lookup yields CDR1 SGHRS and CDR2 YFSETQ. Trimming took 4 bases from V and 5 from J, leaving 15 bases between them. This CDR3 is CASSLLTGITEAFF. The CDR3 coding sequence is TGCGCCAGCAGCCTATTAACAGGGATAACTGAAGCTTTCTTT.

V usage is TRBV6-5 and J usage is TRBJ1-1; TRBD1 is a possible D gene (6 bases). The CDR3 covers 14 residues. In germline, CDR1 is MNHEY, CDR2 SVGAGI. V was cut by 6 bases and J by 6 bases, with 17 bases left in between. CDR3 sequence (DNA): TGTGCCAGCAGCTCCACTAACAGGGAGGCTGAAGCTTTCTTT. The encoded protein is CASSSTNREAEAFF.

The V gene is TRBV7-2, the J gene TRBJ1-3; no reliable D call. CDR1 is SGHTA, CDR2 FQGNSA, per germline. The CDR3 is made up of 16 amino acids. Trimming removed 4 bases at V and 0 bases at J, with 13 bases between. The CDR3 spells CASSSDQYGSGNTIYF. In DNA form, the CDR3 reads TGTGCCAGCAGCTCGGATCAGTACGGCTCTGGAAACACCATATATTTT.

The rearrangement uses TRBV19 and TRBJ2-3; D is perhaps TRBD2 (7 bases). V dropped 3 bases and J dropped 8 bases, with 24 bases sitting between them. CDR1 and CDR2 from the germline V gene are LNHDA and SQIVND (reference sequence). This CDR3 has 17 residues. This CDR3 is CASSISGRGGPEGTQYF. For the CDR3, the DNA is TGTGCCAGTAGTATCAGCGGAAGGGGGGGGCCCGAAGGTACGCAGTATTTT. Complete variable domain (other parts from reference TRBV19 and TRBJ2-3): DGGITQSPKYLFRKEGQNVTLSCEQNLNHDAMYWYRQDPGQGLRLIYYSQIVNDFQKGDIAEGYSVSREKKESFPLTVTSAQKNPTAFYLCASSISGRGGPEGTQYFGPGTRLTVL.

The rearrangement joins TRBV6-4 to TRBJ2-2; no reliable D call. The CDR3 has 13 residues. CDR1 is MRHNA, CDR2 SNTAGT, per germline. With 4 bases removed from V and 5 bases from J, the gap between germline ends came to 8 bases. The CDR3 DNA follows: TGTGCCAGCAGTGGGGGAAGGACCGGGGAGCTGTTTTTT. It yields the protein CASSGGRTGELFF.

The rearrangement links TRBV7-9 to TRBJ2-3; tentative D call: TRBD2 (5 bases). Trimming cost V 8 bases and J 3 bases, with 9 bases left between them. The CDR3 is made up of 12 amino acids. Germline lookup yields CDR1 SEHNR and CDR2 FQNEAQ (reference sequence). The CDR3 sequence: CASGWTTDTQYF. The CDR3 nucleotides are TGTGCCAGCGGCTGGACTACAGATACGCAGTATTTT.